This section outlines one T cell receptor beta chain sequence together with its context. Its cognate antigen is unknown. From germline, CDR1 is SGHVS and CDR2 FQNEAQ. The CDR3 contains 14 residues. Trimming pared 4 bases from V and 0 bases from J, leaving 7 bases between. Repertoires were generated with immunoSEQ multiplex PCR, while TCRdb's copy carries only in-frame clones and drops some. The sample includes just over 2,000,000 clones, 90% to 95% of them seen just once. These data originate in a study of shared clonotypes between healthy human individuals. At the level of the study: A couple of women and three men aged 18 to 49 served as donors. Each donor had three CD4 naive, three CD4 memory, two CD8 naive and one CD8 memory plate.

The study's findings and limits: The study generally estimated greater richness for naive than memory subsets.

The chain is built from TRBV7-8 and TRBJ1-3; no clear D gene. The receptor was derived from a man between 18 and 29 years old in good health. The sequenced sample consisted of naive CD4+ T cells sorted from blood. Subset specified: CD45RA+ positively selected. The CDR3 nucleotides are TGTGCCAGCAGCTATGATATCTCTGGAAACACCATATATTTT. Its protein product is CASSYDISGNTIYF.